One sample yielded the 11 T cell receptor beta chains listed below, sequenced in a study of T cells in Graves' hyperthyroidism and ophthalmopathy. The source material, RNA transcripts, was used to amplify TCR beta CDR3 regions. The TCR CDR3 first-round RT-PCR relied on the HTBI primer set. Each CDR3 protein gets one entry after TCRdb re-called the multiplex PCR reads with MiXCR. The sample carries 250,000 to 400,000 distinct CDR3 sequences, roughly 13% recorded once. Sequencing used blood. The receptors derive from a woman in her thirties or forties with Graves' ophthalmopathy.

Many counts were recorded for this clonotype. This rearrangement joins TRBV11-3 to TRBJ2-3, with a tentative D call TRBD2 (5 bases). This CDR3 has 14 amino acids. V was trimmed by 1 base and J by 4 bases, leaving 9 bases between them. The germline V gene encodes CDR1 SGHNT and CDR2 YENEEA. CDR3 amino acids: CASSLAAGADTQYF. The CDR3 nucleotides are TGTGCCAGCAGCTTAGCCGCGGGCGCAGATACGCAGTATTTT.

This sequence joins TRBV19 and TRBJ1-1; 8 nucleotides align to TRBD1. Germline CDR1 reads LNHDA; CDR2 reads SQIVND (reference sequence). With V trimmed by 7 bases and J by 5 bases, 12 bases remained unmatched. This CDR3 has 15 residues. The CDR3 DNA reads as TGTGCCAGTACCCCCCCCGGACAGGGTATAACTGAAGCTTTCTTT. This sequence encodes CASTPPGQGITEAFF.

This clonotype was observed at least ten times. V gene TRBV5-1 combines with J gene TRBJ1-6; TRBD1 might be the D (5 bases). Looked up from germline, CDR1 is SGHRS and CDR2 is YFSETQ. Trimming removed 2 bases from V and 7 bases from J, with 13 bases in between. This CDR3 region has 15 residues. The CDR3 nucleotides are TGCGCCAGCAGCTTAAGTTCAGGGAGGAATTCACCCCTCCACTTT. Protein product: CASSLSSGRNSPLHF.

This chain joins TRBV19 and TRBJ1-6; D gene uncertain. CDR3 length: 14 residues. With 3 bases removed from V and 3 bases from J, the gap between germline ends came to 6 bases. Germline CDR1 LNHDA, CDR2 SQIVND (reference sequence). The CDR3 sequence is CASSIKGYNSPLHF. The CDR3 nucleotides are TGTGCCAGTAGTATCAAGGGCTATAATTCACCCCTCCACTTT.

The sample holds many counts of this clonotype. The chain joins TRBV12-3 or TRBV12-4 to TRBJ2-7; 10 nucleotides align to TRBD1. After removal of 3 bases from V and 2 bases from J, the junction contained 4 bases not matched to a gene. The CDR3 runs 15 residues. The CDR3 spells CASSFPGQGTYEQYF. The CDR3 DNA is TGTGCCAGCAGTTTCCCGGGACAGGGGACCTACGAGCAGTACTTC.

This clonotype came up a few times. The chain has TRBV20-1 and TRBJ2-7; the match to TRBD2 covers 11 bases. The CDR3 has 14 residues. The germline gives CDR1 DFQATT, CDR2 SNEGSKA (reference sequence). Trimming at V came to 2 bases and at J to 3 bases, leaving 3 bases not matched to a gene. Here the CDR3 reads CSARLAGGFYEQYF. The CDR3 region has the DNA TGCAGTGCTAGACTAGCGGGAGGCTTCTACGAGCAGTACTTC.

The chain links TRBV2 to TRBJ1-5, with D unresolved. CDR3 length: 14 amino acids. V was cut by 0 bases and J by 7 bases, with 10 bases left in between. CDR1 and CDR2 (germline): SNHLY, FYNNEI. DNA of the CDR3: TGTGCCAGCAGTGAAGCCCTCCAAGTGCAGCCCCAGCATTTT. Amino acids: CASSEALQVQPQHF.

This clonotype was seen at least ten times. CDR3 nucleotide sequence: TGTGCCAGCAGCTCTGGGCTAAGCGGGAGATACAATGAGCAGTTCTTC. Translation gives CASSSGLSGRYNEQFF. The chain is built from TRBV11-2 and TRBJ2-1; 8 bases are a match to TRBD2. V lost 4 bases, J lost 4 bases, and 9 bases stayed unmatched. CDR1 is SGHAT and CDR2 is FQNNGV in the germline V gene. The CDR3 is made up of 16 amino acids.

J is TRBJ1-2 and V is TRBV19; D remains unclear. In germline, CDR1 is LNHDA, CDR2 SQIVND (reference sequence). CDR3 length equals 13 residues. V was shortened by 5 bases and J by 2 bases, with 9 bases between the two germline ends. CDR3: CASSGPRNYGYTF. CDR3 sequence (DNA): TGTGCCAGTAGTGGCCCCAGAAACTATGGCTACACCTTC.

This clonotype occurred many times. V usage is TRBV20-1 and J usage is TRBJ2-1; TRBD2 matches at 13 bases. J lost 5 bases, V lost 7 bases, and 5 bases had no gene match. This CDR3 contains 14 residues. CDR1 and CDR2 (germline): DFQATT, SNEGSKA (reference sequence). The DNA for the CDR3 is TGCAGTGGCGCGACTAGCGGGAGGAACAATGAGCAGTTCTTC. It encodes CSGATSGRNNEQFF.

Ten or more counts support this clonotype. This chain uses TRBV10-2 with TRBJ1-2; D not resolved. Germline V gene sequence: CDR1 WSHSY, CDR2 SAAADI. With 2 bases removed from V and 7 bases from J, the gap between germline ends came to 20 bases. This CDR3 is built from 16 residues. In nucleotides, the CDR3 is TGCGCCAGCAGTGAGCCGCTTCAGGCCCTTGTGGGTGGCTACACCTTC. Its protein is CASSEPLQALVGGYTF.